This paragraph covers one T cell receptor (beta chain) sequence. Its specificity is unknown. The data stem from a study of CD8 T cells in ankylosing spondylitis. V gave up 6 bases and J gave up 7 bases, with 27 bases separating them. CDR3 length: 17 residues. General study points: Ankylosing spondylitis blood appeared to carry a characteristic TCR beta motif of roughly 8 highly homologous variants.

Quantitative 5'-RACE with molecular barcodes generated TCR beta libraries. TCRdb passed the 5' RACE reads through MiXCR, listing each CDR3 protein once. The sample holds about 440,000 distinct CDR3 sequences, approximately 17% seen once. Sample: blood, either unsorted or a sorted T cell fraction (not recorded which). This clonotype was sampled from a male donor with ankylosing spondylitis. The J gene is TRBJ2-5, the V gene TRBV12-3 or TRBV12-4; tentative D call: TRBD2 (6 bases). DNA of the CDR3: TGTGCCAGCAGCCCAACGTCCGGGACTCCTGCCGGGGGGACCCAGTACTTC. This translates into CASSPTSGTPAGGTQYF.